This passage covers 12 T cell receptor beta chains from one sample sequenced in a study of siplizumab effects on memory and regulatory T cells. Data came from immunoSEQ multiplex PCR; TCRdb stores just in-frame clones and leaves some out. The data show tens of thousands of clones, 90% to 95% seen once. Sample: CD8+ T cells sorted from blood. The source of these receptors is a human donor in good health.

The CDR3 bases are TGCGCCAGCAGCCAAGATGGGAAGACCCAGTACTTC. Translating it yields CASSQDGKTQYF. V usage is TRBV4-1 and J usage is TRBJ2-5; no firm D call. The CDR3 extends over 12 amino acids. Germline values: CDR1 MGHRA, CDR2 YSYEKL. The V gene lost 0 bases and the J gene lost 6 bases, with 5 bases spanning the gap.

The V and J genes are TRBV4-3 and TRBJ2-3, with D hard to call. CDR3 length: 15 residues. Between the trimmed V and J ends, which lost 1 base and 4 bases, there was a span of 12 bases. Germline V gives CDR1 LGHNA, CDR2 YSLEER. For the CDR3, the DNA is TGCGCCAGCAGCCAAGGTGTCTTAGCAGCAGATACGCAGTATTTT. It is translated as CASSQGVLAADTQYF.

J is TRBJ1-1 and V is TRBV7-8; perhaps TRBD1 as D (5 bases). Trimming took off 2 bases at V and 0 bases at J, with 22 bases between the two ends. Germline V gene lookup returns CDR1 SGHVS and CDR2 FQNEAQ. The CDR3 contains 19 residues. CDR3 in DNA: TGTGCCAGCAGCTTATGGCGGGTGGGAGGAGGGGATTTGAACACTGAAGCTTTCTTT. Amino acid sequence: CASSLWRVGGGDLNTEAFF.

This chain links TRBV28 with TRBJ2-7; no clear D gene. The germline V gene has CDR1 MDHEN and CDR2 SYDVKM. CDR3 size: 15 residues. Trimming removed 6 bases at V and 3 bases at J, with 18 bases between. CDR3 sequence: CASSPPFVSGYEQYF. CDR3 sequence (DNA): TGTGCCAGCAGCCCTCCTTTCGTTTCGGGCTACGAGCAGTACTTC.

This sequence joins TRBV6-1 and TRBJ1-1; D possibly corresponds to TRBD1 (6 bases). Germline-derived CDR1 and CDR2 are MNHNS and SASEGT. This CDR3 spans 13 amino acids. V was clipped by 5 bases and J by 0 bases, with 7 bases between them. CDR3: CASSTGLNTEAFF. CDR3 coding DNA: TGTGCCAGCAGTACAGGGCTGAACACTGAAGCTTTCTTT.

The chain couples TRBV9 to TRBJ2-1; possibly TRBD2 for D (6 bases). Germline lookup yields CDR1 SGDLS and CDR2 YYNGEE. The CDR3 sequence is 13 residues long. Trimming pared 4 bases from V and 5 bases from J, leaving 10 bases between. As DNA, the CDR3 is TGTGCCAGCAGCCCTTGGGGGGACAATGAGCAGTTCTTC. It codes for CASSPWGDNEQFF.

This clone showed up just once. The rearrangement links TRBV10-2 to TRBJ2-6, with a weak D call TRBD2 (5 bases). CDR3 size: 16 residues. Germline V gene data show CDR1 as WSHSY and CDR2 as SAAADI. V lost 7 bases and J 2 bases, leaving 15 bases between the germline ends. CDR3 bases: TGCGCCAGCACCGTGGACTGGAAAGCTGGGGCCAACGTCCTGACTTTC. Residues: CASTVDWKAGANVLTF.

This chain links TRBV10-3 with TRBJ1-3, with a weak D call TRBD1 (5 bases). CDR3 length: 16 residues. The germline CDR1 and CDR2 sequences are ENHRY and SYGVKD. Deletions cut 6 bases from V and 0 bases from J, with 15 bases between. CDR3 residues: CAISDSFSNSGNTIYF. The CDR3 coding sequence is TGTGCCATCAGCGACAGTTTTTCGAACTCTGGAAACACCATATATTTT.

The gene calls are TRBV19 and TRBJ2-1, with D maybe TRBD2 (6 bases). The germline V gene encodes CDR1 LNHDA and CDR2 SQIVND (reference sequence). The CDR3 spans 16 residues. Deletions cut 1 base from V and 0 bases from J, with 10 bases between. DNA of the CDR3: TGTGCCAGTAGTATAGTGGGGGGAGTCTCCTACAATGAGCAGTTCTTC. Protein: CASSIVGGVSYNEQFF. The full variable domain, in which reference TRBV19 and TRBJ2-1 provide the parts outside the CDR3, is DGGITQSPKYLFRKEGQNVTLSCEQNLNHDAMYWYRQDPGQGLRLIYYSQIVNDFQKGDIAEGYSVSREKKESFPLTVTSAQKNPTAFYLCASSIVGGVSYNEQFFGPGTRLTVL.

This clone was seen only once. The chain joins TRBV5-4 to TRBJ2-5; 7 nucleotides agree with TRBD1. Trimming removed 4 bases from V and 2 bases from J; junction bases left unmatched: 17. The CDR3 covers 18 residues. Looked up from germline, CDR1 is SGHNT and CDR2 is YYREEE (reference sequence). CDR3 in amino acids: CASSPVGTARPSQETQYF. In DNA form, the CDR3 reads TGTGCCAGCAGCCCGGTCGGGACAGCCAGACCCTCTCAAGAGACCCAGTACTTC.

The rearrangement uses TRBV27 and TRBJ2-3, with D possibly being TRBD2 (5 bases). Germline values: CDR1 MNHEY, CDR2 SMNVEV (reference sequence). This CDR3 has 14 residues. V was pared by 4 bases and J by 1 base, with 9 bases between. Here the CDR3 reads CASSYPGGTDTQYF. The CDR3 DNA reads as TGTGCCAGCAGTTATCCCGGGGGCACAGATACGCAGTATTTT.

This clone was recorded once. The chain carries TRBV4-1 and TRBJ2-7, with D hard to call. The CDR3 has 11 amino acids. Germline V CDR1 and CDR2: MGHRA, YSYEKL. V lost 1 base, J lost 9 bases, and 7 bases lay in between. CDR3 in amino acids: CASSQGLAQYF. CDR3 DNA sequence: TGCGCCAGCAGCCAAGGCCTGGCGCAGTACTTC.